These 4 T cell receptor beta chains were sequenced from one sample in a study of T cells expressing NK-cell markers. TCRdb re-called the 5' RACE reads; every CDR3 protein appears as one record, without DNA. The sample holds roughly 180,000 distinct CDR3 sequences. The sequenced sample consisted of blood T cells: a sorted CD56 or NKG2C T cell subset, CD4+ or CD8+ T cells, or bulk PBMC T cells (not recorded which). Source of these receptors: a woman aged 18 to 75 in good health.

The CDR3 spells CASSPGTSGMGEQFF. V gene TRBV5-1 combines with J gene TRBJ2-1; TCRdb designates TRBD2, a call that cannot be tested without DNA. Germline loops: CDR1 SGHRS, CDR2 YFSETQ. The CDR3 totals 15 residues.

The chain uses TRBV18 and TRBJ2-5; checking the TCRdb D call of TRBD2 is not possible without DNA. Per the germline V gene, CDR1 is KGHSH and CDR2 is LQKENI. This CDR3 region has 17 residues. CDR3: CASIRTSGRALAETQYF. Based on the CDR3 plus reference TRBV18 and TRBJ2-5, the full variable domain is NAGVMQNPRHLVRRRGQEARLRCSPMKGHSHVYWYRQLPEEGLKFMVYLQKENIIDESGMPKERFSAEFPKEGPSILRIQQVVRGDSAAYFCASIRTSGRALAETQYFGPGTRLLVL.

The chain links TRBV30 to TRBJ1-2; TCRdb calls TRBD1, which cannot be checked without DNA. The CDR3 runs 16 residues. Germline V lookup: CDR1 GTSNPN, CDR2 SVGIG (reference sequence). CDR3 protein: CAWSVFVGPTNYGYTF.

The rearrangement uses TRBV7-3 and TRBJ2-1; the TCRdb call, TRBD2, lacks DNA for checking. The CDR3 runs 15 residues. Germline V gene sequence: CDR1 SGHTA, CDR2 FQGTGA. This CDR3 is CASSLISGSGAEQFF. Filled out from reference TRBV7-3 and TRBJ2-1, the complete variable domain reads GAGVSQTPSNKVTEKGKYVELRCDPISGHTALYWYRQSLGQGPEFLIYFQGTGAADDSGLPNDRFFAVRPEGSVSTLKIQRTERGDSAVYLCASSLISGSGAEQFFGPGTRLTVL.